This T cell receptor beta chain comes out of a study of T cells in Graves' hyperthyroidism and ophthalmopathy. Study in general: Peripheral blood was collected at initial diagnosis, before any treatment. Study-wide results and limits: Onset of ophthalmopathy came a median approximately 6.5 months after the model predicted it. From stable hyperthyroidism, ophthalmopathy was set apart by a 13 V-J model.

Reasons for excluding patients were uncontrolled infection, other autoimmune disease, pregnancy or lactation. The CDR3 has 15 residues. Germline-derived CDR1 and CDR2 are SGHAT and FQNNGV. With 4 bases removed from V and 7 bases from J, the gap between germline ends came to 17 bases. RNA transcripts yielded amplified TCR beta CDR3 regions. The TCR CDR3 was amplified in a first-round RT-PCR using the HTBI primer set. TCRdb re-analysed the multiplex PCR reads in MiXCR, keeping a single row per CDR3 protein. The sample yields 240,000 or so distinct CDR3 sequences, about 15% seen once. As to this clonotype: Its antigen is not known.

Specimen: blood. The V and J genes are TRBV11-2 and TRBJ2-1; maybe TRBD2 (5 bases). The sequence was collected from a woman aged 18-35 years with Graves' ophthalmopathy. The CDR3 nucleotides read TGTGCCAGCAGCTCACGGACTGGAGGTGTGAATGAGCAGTTCTTC. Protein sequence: CASSSRTGGVNEQFF.